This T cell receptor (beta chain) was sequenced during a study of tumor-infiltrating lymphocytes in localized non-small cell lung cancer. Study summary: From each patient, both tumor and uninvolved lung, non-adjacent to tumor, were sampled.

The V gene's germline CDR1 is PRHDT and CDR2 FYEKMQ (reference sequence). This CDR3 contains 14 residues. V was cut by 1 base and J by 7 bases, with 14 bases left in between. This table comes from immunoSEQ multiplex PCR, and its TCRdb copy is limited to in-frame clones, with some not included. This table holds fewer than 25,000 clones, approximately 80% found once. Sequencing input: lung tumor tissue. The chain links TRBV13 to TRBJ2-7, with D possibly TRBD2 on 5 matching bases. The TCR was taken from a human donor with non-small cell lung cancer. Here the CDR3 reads CASSLVGRTWEQYF. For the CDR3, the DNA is TGTGCCAGCAGCTTAGTAGGGAGAACTTGGGAGCAGTACTTC.